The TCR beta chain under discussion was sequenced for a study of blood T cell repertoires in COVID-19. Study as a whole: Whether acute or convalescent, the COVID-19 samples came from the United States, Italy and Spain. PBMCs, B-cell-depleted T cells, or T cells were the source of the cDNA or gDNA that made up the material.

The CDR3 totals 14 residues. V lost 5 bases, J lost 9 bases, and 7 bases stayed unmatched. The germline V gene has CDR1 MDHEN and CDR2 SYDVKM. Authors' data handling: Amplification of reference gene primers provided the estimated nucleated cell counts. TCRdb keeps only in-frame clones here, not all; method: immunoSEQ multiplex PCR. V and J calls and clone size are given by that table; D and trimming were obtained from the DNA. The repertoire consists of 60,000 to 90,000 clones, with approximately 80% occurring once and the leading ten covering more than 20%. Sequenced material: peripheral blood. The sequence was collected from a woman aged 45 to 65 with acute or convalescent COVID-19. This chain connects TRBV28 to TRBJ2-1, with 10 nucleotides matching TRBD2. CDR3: CASSGSGRATEQFF. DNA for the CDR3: TGTGCCAGCAGTGGGAGCGGGAGGGCAACTGAGCAGTTCTTC.